This is a list of T cell receptor beta chains from one sample in a study of circulating CD8 cells and anti-PD-1 response in melanoma. TCRdb re-analysed the reads in MiXCR, keeping a single row per CDR3 protein. Of 2,500 or so distinct CDR3 sequences in the sample, less than 7% were seen once. The specimen was CD8+ T cells from PBMCs, collected at baseline or after one month of anti-PD-1 therapy (not recorded which). The source is a human donor with melanoma. Both conserved end residues are part of each CDR3. Fields, in order: D gene, clone size, J gene, V gene, CDR3 protein, CDR3 DNA. A D gene is named only where the DNA matches it firmly. Part of the rows lack a size; the others show once, few, many or a class for expanded clones.

D gene: -
clone size: medium-sized
J gene: TRBJ2-3
V gene: TRBV12-3/TRBV12-4
CDR3 protein: CASSLARRGTDTQYF
CDR3 DNA: TGTGCCAGCAGTTTAGCCAGGCGGGGCACAGATACGCAGTATTTT

D gene: -
clone size: medium-sized
J gene: TRBJ2-5
V gene: TRBV5-4
CDR3 protein: CASSFPRGGGETQYF
CDR3 DNA: TGTGCCAGCAGCTTCCCGAGGGGGGGTGGCGAGACCCAGTACTTC

D gene: TRBD1
clone size: medium-sized
J gene: TRBJ1-2
V gene: TRBV27
CDR3 protein: CASSYSGQGAGYGYTF
CDR3 DNA: TGTGCCAGCAGTTACTCAGGACAGGGGGCTGGCTATGGCTACACCTTC

D gene: TRBD1
clone size: medium-sized
J gene: TRBJ1-1
V gene: TRBV19
CDR3 protein: CASSIVIPGQGPNTEAFF
CDR3 DNA: TGTGCCAGTAGTATAGTAATCCCGGGACAGGGGCCGAACACTGAAGCTTTCTTT

D gene: TRBD2
clone size: medium-sized
J gene: TRBJ2-3
V gene: TRBV11-2
CDR3 protein: CASSLQTSGVVDTQYF
CDR3 DNA: TGTGCCAGCAGCCTCCAGACTAGCGGGGTGGTAGATACGCAGTATTTT

D gene: -
clone size: medium-sized
J gene: TRBJ2-6
V gene: TRBV9
CDR3 protein: CASSVAPRLSGANVLTF
CDR3 DNA: TGTGCCAGCAGCGTAGCCCCACGGTTAAGCGGGGCCAACGTCCTGACTTTC

D gene: -
clone size: medium-sized
J gene: TRBJ2-1
V gene: TRBV28
CDR3 protein: CASSPRREQFF
CDR3 DNA: TGTGCCAGCAGTCCGCGAAGGGAGCAGTTCTTC

D gene: TRBD2
clone size: medium-sized
J gene: TRBJ2-1
V gene: TRBV4-1
CDR3 protein: CASSQKTSGGAQVNEQFF
CDR3 DNA: TGCGCCAGCAGCCAGAAGACTAGCGGGGGGGCCCAAGTTAATGAGCAGTTCTTC

D gene: -
clone size: medium-sized
J gene: TRBJ2-3
V gene: TRBV14
CDR3 protein: CASSQDRTSTDTQYF
CDR3 DNA: TGTGCCAGCAGCCAAGATAGGACTAGCACAGATACGCAGTATTTT

D gene: -
clone size: few
J gene: TRBJ2-3
V gene: TRBV5-4
CDR3 protein: CASSPYVGGAGTDTQYF
CDR3 DNA: TGTGCCAGCAGCCCTTACGTGGGGGGGGCGGGCACAGATACGCAGTATTTT

D gene: -
clone size: medium-sized
J gene: TRBJ2-7
V gene: TRBV28
CDR3 protein: CASSSDYEQYF
CDR3 DNA: TGTGCCAGCAGTTCAGACTACGAGCAGTACTTC

D gene: -
clone size: medium-sized
J gene: TRBJ1-2
V gene: TRBV28
CDR3 protein: CASSFPGSRGYTF
CDR3 DNA: TGTGCCAGCAGTTTCCCAGGGTCGCGCGGCTACACCTTC

D gene: TRBD1
clone size: medium-sized
J gene: TRBJ2-2
V gene: TRBV11-1
CDR3 protein: CASSQQGVTENTGELFF
CDR3 DNA: TGTGCCAGCAGCCAACAGGGGGTCACAGAGAACACCGGGGAGCTGTTTTTT

D gene: -
clone size: large
J gene: TRBJ2-1
V gene: TRBV28
CDR3 protein: CASSLVSQVLLNEQFF
CDR3 DNA: TGTGCCAGCAGTTTAGTATCACAGGTTCTACTAAATGAGCAGTTCTTC

D gene: -
clone size: medium-sized
J gene: TRBJ2-3
V gene: TRBV4-1
CDR3 protein: CASSQEARSTDTQYF
CDR3 DNA: TGCGCCAGCAGCCAAGAAGCCCGTAGCACAGATACGCAGTATTTT

D gene: -
clone size: few
J gene: TRBJ2-7
V gene: TRBV4-1
CDR3 protein: CASSPDSSYEQYF
CDR3 DNA: TGCGCCAGCAGCCCGGACAGCTCCTACGAGCAGTACTTC

D gene: -
clone size: medium-sized
J gene: TRBJ2-5
V gene: TRBV12-3/TRBV12-4
CDR3 protein: CASRRPGTAGEETQYF
CDR3 DNA: TGTGCCAGCCGTAGGCCAGGGACAGCGGGCGAAGAGACCCAGTACTTC

D gene: -
clone size: medium-sized
J gene: TRBJ2-7
V gene: TRBV2
CDR3 protein: CASRSGFLYEQYF
CDR3 DNA: TGTGCCAGCAGGTCCGGGTTCCTCTACGAGCAGTACTTC

D gene: -
clone size: -
J gene: TRBJ2-1
V gene: TRBV7-9
CDR3 protein: CASSFSPGTYNEQFF
CDR3 DNA: TGTGCCAGCAGCTTTTCTCCCGGGACATACAATGAGCAGTTCTTC

D gene: TRBD1
clone size: medium-sized
J gene: TRBJ1-6
V gene: TRBV9
CDR3 protein: CASSATGTGNSPLHF
CDR3 DNA: TGTGCCAGCAGCGCTACCGGGACAGGAAATTCACCCCTCCACTTT

D gene: TRBD2
clone size: medium-sized
J gene: TRBJ2-1
V gene: TRBV29-1
CDR3 protein: CSLLSGANEQFF
CDR3 DNA: TGCAGCTTACTCAGCGGGGCCAATGAGCAGTTCTTC

D gene: -
clone size: medium-sized
J gene: TRBJ2-2
V gene: TRBV19
CDR3 protein: CASSSLGAGLDTGELFF
CDR3 DNA: TGTGCCAGTAGTTCCTTAGGGGCAGGCCTTGACACCGGGGAGCTGTTTTTT

D gene: -
clone size: -
J gene: TRBJ2-1
V gene: TRBV29-1
CDR3 protein: CSVEDLRTAYNEQFF
CDR3 DNA: TGCAGCGTTGAAGATCTTAGGACAGCCTACAATGAGCAGTTCTTC

D gene: TRBD1
clone size: medium-sized
J gene: TRBJ2-4
V gene: TRBV5-4
CDR3 protein: CAGSDRVKNIQYF
CDR3 DNA: TGTGCCGGGTCGGACAGGGTGAAAAACATTCAGTACTTC

D gene: TRBD2
clone size: medium-sized
J gene: TRBJ2-3
V gene: TRBV7-3
CDR3 protein: CASSLSGRVGTDTQYF
CDR3 DNA: TGTGCCAGCAGCCTTAGCGGGAGGGTGGGCACAGATACGCAGTATTTT

D gene: -
clone size: medium-sized
J gene: TRBJ2-7
V gene: TRBV6-6
CDR3 protein: CASSYLDRAYEQYF
CDR3 DNA: TGTGCCAGCAGTTACCTGGACAGAGCTTACGAGCAGTACTTC

D gene: -
clone size: medium-sized
J gene: TRBJ1-4
V gene: TRBV23-1
CDR3 protein: CASSHGAGVCEKLFF
CDR3 DNA: TGCGCCAGCAGTCACGGCGCAGGAGTTTGCGAAAAACTGTTTTTT

D gene: -
clone size: few
J gene: TRBJ2-1
V gene: TRBV19
CDR3 protein: CASSATLGNEQFF
CDR3 DNA: TGTGCCAGTAGTGCCACCCTAGGTAATGAGCAGTTCTTC

D gene: -
clone size: medium-sized
J gene: TRBJ2-7
V gene: TRBV19
CDR3 protein: CASSSGATYEQYF
CDR3 DNA: TGTGCCAGTAGTAGTGGGGCCACCTACGAGCAGTACTTC

D gene: -
clone size: medium-sized
J gene: TRBJ2-7
V gene: TRBV13
CDR3 protein: CASSLGQNSEQYF
CDR3 DNA: TGTGCCAGCAGCTTAGGACAGAACAGCGAGCAGTACTTC

D gene: TRBD1
clone size: large
J gene: TRBJ2-7
V gene: TRBV20-1
CDR3 protein: CSAAQGQGDYEQYF
CDR3 DNA: TGCAGTGCGGCTCAGGGACAGGGGGACTACGAGCAGTACTTC

D gene: -
clone size: medium-sized
J gene: TRBJ2-1
V gene: TRBV3-1
CDR3 protein: CASSQAGENNEQFF
CDR3 DNA: TGTGCCAGCAGCCAAGCAGGGGAGAACAATGAGCAGTTCTTC

D gene: TRBD1
clone size: medium-sized
J gene: TRBJ2-3
V gene: TRBV19
CDR3 protein: CASSTGTGLSLADTQYF
CDR3 DNA: TGTGCCAGTAGCACCGGGACAGGGCTCTCCTTGGCGGATACGCAGTATTTT

D gene: TRBD1
clone size: few
J gene: TRBJ1-5
V gene: TRBV29-1
CDR3 protein: CSQRFDRESNQPQHF
CDR3 DNA: TGCAGCCAACGCTTCGACAGGGAAAGCAATCAGCCCCAGCATTTT

D gene: TRBD2
clone size: medium-sized
J gene: TRBJ2-1
V gene: TRBV20-1
CDR3 protein: CSARTAASGAREQFF
CDR3 DNA: TGCAGTGCTCGTACGGCAGCTAGCGGGGCTCGTGAGCAGTTCTTC

D gene: -
clone size: medium-sized
J gene: TRBJ1-2
V gene: TRBV7-2
CDR3 protein: CASSLTESYGYTF
CDR3 DNA: TGTGCCAGCAGCTTAACGGAATCCTATGGCTACACCTTC

D gene: TRBD1
clone size: medium-sized
J gene: TRBJ2-5
V gene: TRBV29-1
CDR3 protein: CSVEGRGETQYF
CDR3 DNA: TGCAGCGTTGAGGGCAGGGGGGAGACCCAGTACTTC

D gene: TRBD1
clone size: medium-sized
J gene: TRBJ2-7
V gene: TRBV27
CDR3 protein: CASEGQGGEQYF
CDR3 DNA: TGTGCCAGCGAAGGACAGGGCGGCGAGCAGTACTTC

D gene: TRBD2
clone size: medium-sized
J gene: TRBJ2-7
V gene: TRBV2
CDR3 protein: CASSENHSGAVSYEQYF
CDR3 DNA: TGTGCCAGCAGTGAAAATCATAGCGGGGCCGTTTCCTACGAGCAGTACTTC

D gene: -
clone size: few
J gene: TRBJ1-1
V gene: TRBV19
CDR3 protein: CASEGTRLAFF
CDR3 DNA: TGTGCCAGTGAGGGGACTCGGCTGGCTTTCTTT

D gene: TRBD2
clone size: medium-sized
J gene: TRBJ2-7
V gene: TRBV27
CDR3 protein: CASSLGGLAGSYEQYF
CDR3 DNA: TGTGCCAGCAGTTTGGGGGGACTAGCGGGGTCCTACGAGCAGTACTTC

D gene: -
clone size: medium-sized
J gene: TRBJ2-3
V gene: TRBV4-1
CDR3 protein: CASSQVGGDTQYF
CDR3 DNA: TGCGCCAGCAGCCAAGTAGGAGGAGATACGCAGTATTTT

D gene: -
clone size: medium-sized
J gene: TRBJ2-3
V gene: TRBV7-3
CDR3 protein: CASRLLVPRGADTQYF
CDR3 DNA: TGTGCCAGCAGGCTCCTAGTCCCCCGAGGCGCAGATACGCAGTATTTT

D gene: TRBD2
clone size: medium-sized
J gene: TRBJ2-1
V gene: TRBV7-8
CDR3 protein: CASTPTGLAGNEQFF
CDR3 DNA: TGTGCCAGCACCCCTACGGGACTAGCTGGCAATGAGCAGTTCTTC

D gene: -
clone size: medium-sized
J gene: TRBJ2-7
V gene: TRBV4-1
CDR3 protein: CASSQGDAWDLEQYF
CDR3 DNA: TGCGCCAGCAGCCAAGGGGATGCTTGGGACCTCGAGCAGTACTTC

D gene: -
clone size: medium-sized
J gene: TRBJ2-1
V gene: TRBV19
CDR3 protein: CASGWGQSNNEQFF
CDR3 DNA: TGTGCCAGTGGTTGGGGGCAGTCGAACAATGAGCAGTTCTTC

D gene: -
clone size: medium-sized
J gene: TRBJ2-1
V gene: TRBV10-3
CDR3 protein: CAIIPRMWFGDEQFF
CDR3 DNA: TGTGCCATCATCCCAAGGATGTGGTTCGGGGATGAGCAGTTCTTC

D gene: TRBD2
clone size: medium-sized
J gene: TRBJ2-3
V gene: TRBV28
CDR3 protein: CASSLGLAGADTQYF
CDR3 DNA: TGTGCCAGCAGTTTGGGACTAGCGGGGGCAGATACGCAGTATTTT

D gene: TRBD1
clone size: medium-sized
J gene: TRBJ1-4
V gene: TRBV28
CDR3 protein: CASSKPARDSNEKLFF
CDR3 DNA: TGTGCCAGCAGTAAGCCAGCTCGGGACAGCAATGAAAAACTGTTTTTT

D gene: -
clone size: -
J gene: TRBJ2-1
V gene: TRBV29-1
CDR3 protein: CSVTGGQGALSSYNEQFF
CDR3 DNA: TGCAGCGTGACCGGGGGGCAGGGGGCCTTAAGCTCCTACAATGAGCAGTTCTTC

D gene: TRBD1
clone size: medium-sized
J gene: TRBJ1-5
V gene: TRBV7-9
CDR3 protein: CASSLVGTGDQPQHF
CDR3 DNA: TGTGCCAGCAGCTTAGTAGGGACAGGGGATCAGCCCCAGCATTTT

D gene: -
clone size: medium-sized
J gene: TRBJ2-5
V gene: TRBV28
CDR3 protein: CAAARGETQYF
CDR3 DNA: TGTGCCGCCGCCCGGGGGGAGACCCAGTACTTC

D gene: -
clone size: medium-sized
J gene: TRBJ1-2
V gene: TRBV7-9
CDR3 protein: CASSLERGHGYTF
CDR3 DNA: TGTGCCAGCAGCTTAGAACGCGGCCATGGCTACACCTTC

D gene: -
clone size: medium-sized
J gene: TRBJ1-6
V gene: TRBV2
CDR3 protein: CASIDGLNSPLHF
CDR3 DNA: TGTGCCAGCATTGACGGGCTTAATTCACCCCTCCACTTT